Following are 4 T cell receptor beta chains from one sample sequenced in a study of blood T cell repertoires in COVID-19. Assay used: immunoSEQ multiplex PCR; TCRdb lists only in-frame clones, some missing. The sample consists of roughly 200,000 clones, about 81% of them appearing once. Sequenced material: peripheral blood. The receptors were sampled from a woman older than 75 with COVID-19, enrolled during active disease.

This clone was detected once. The chain is built from TRBV7-3 and TRBJ2-1; possible D gene TRBD1, 5 bases. CDR1 SGHTA and CDR2 FQGTGA come from the germline V gene. This CDR3 comprises 17 residues. V lost 0 bases, J lost 0 bases, and 12 bases lay in between. In DNA form, the CDR3 reads TGTGCCAGCAGCTTAACCCCGTTGCAGGGCTCCTACAATGAGCAGTTCTTC. Translated, it gives CASSLTPLQGSYNEQFF.

V gene TRBV30 combines with J gene TRBJ2-1; tentatively, D is TRBD1 (5 bases). V gave up 5 bases and J gave up 7 bases, with 15 bases separating them. The CDR3 has 13 residues. Germline CDR1 GTSNPN, CDR2 SVGIG (reference sequence). DNA for the CDR3: TGTGCCTGGCAGGGCAGGGTATTGAATGAGCAGTTCTTC. This encodes CAWQGRVLNEQFF.

This chain connects TRBV6-5 to TRBJ1-2; 8 bases agree with TRBD1. The germline V gene encodes CDR1 MNHEY and CDR2 SVGAGI. With V trimmed by 5 bases and J by 3 bases, 8 bases remained unmatched. The CDR3 extends over 15 amino acids. This chain's CDR3 is CASSILGTGDYGYTF. CDR3 nucleotide sequence: TGTGCCAGCAGTATCCTCGGGACAGGAGACTATGGCTACACCTTC.

This rearrangement joins TRBV5-6 to TRBJ2-1; 7 positions agree with TRBD2. The trim removed 1 base at V and 3 bases at J, leaving 1 base unmatched. From germline, CDR1 is SGHDT and CDR2 YYEEEE. This CDR3 spans 14 amino acids. CDR3 residues: CASSLSGNYNEQFF. The CDR3 region has the DNA TGTGCCAGCAGCTTGAGCGGGAACTACAATGAGCAGTTCTTC.